The 29 T cell receptor beta chains below were found in one sample sequenced in a study of blood T cell repertoires in COVID-19 (dated by TCRdb to 2018 to 2020). Libraries came from the immunoSEQ multiplex PCR assay. TCRdb stores this immuneACCESS table with in-frame sequences only. Part of the clones is absent; in the studies checked, under half of the shortfall reflects unresolved V genes, and no reason is known for the rest. The sample profile shows over 150,000 clones; around 87% of them were found once. The ten largest clones take up under 0.7% of the sample. The source material was peripheral blood. These receptors were collected from a man aged 55 to 70 with COVID-19, enrolled during active disease.

This chain links TRBV5-4 with TRBJ2-1; 10 bases are a match to TRBD2. Looked up from germline, CDR1 is SGHNT and CDR2 is YYREEE (reference sequence). Losses at the gene ends were 1 base for V and 2 bases for J; bases not matched to a gene: 3. The CDR3 sequence is 16 residues long. The CDR3, as DNA: TGTGCCAGCAGCTTGTCCGGGACTAGCGCCTACAATGAGCAGTTCTTC. This encodes CASSLSGTSAYNEQFF.

V is TRBV11-2 and J is TRBJ2-3, with 9 positions matching TRBD2. The CDR3 totals 16 residues. Germline trimming cut 3 bases from V and 0 bases from J; bases unmatched to any gene: 4. Germline V gene data show CDR1 as SGHAT and CDR2 as FQNNGV. CDR3 bases: TGTGCCAGCAGCTTCTTTAGCGGGAGTAGCACAGATACGCAGTATTTT. The encoded protein is CASSFFSGSSTDTQYF.

This clone occurred once. This chain joins TRBV5-5 and TRBJ2-7; 8 positions match TRBD2. Germline lookup yields CDR1 SGHKS and CDR2 YYEKEE (reference sequence). Unmatched junction bases numbered 5, after V lost 3 bases and J lost 3 bases. The CDR3 sequence is 14 residues long. The CDR3 spells CASSSRAGVYEQYF. CDR3 sequence (DNA): TGTGCCAGCAGCTCCCGAGCGGGGGTCTACGAGCAGTACTTC.

V and J are TRBV4-2 and TRBJ1-5, with D perhaps TRBD1 (5 bases). V lost 0 bases and J lost 4, with 13 bases in between. The CDR3 length is 16 residues. Germline V gene lookup returns CDR1 LGHNA and CDR2 YNFKEQ. The CDR3 region has the DNA TGTGCCAGCAGCCAAGATGGGGACTCTACTAATCAGCCCCAGCATTTT. This codes for CASSQDGDSTNQPQHF.

In its sample, this clone was seen once. The chain employs TRBV6-1 and TRBJ2-2; 8 bases map to TRBD1. Losses at the gene ends were 4 bases for V and 5 bases for J; bases not matched to a gene: 9. This CDR3 spans 16 amino acids. The V gene's germline CDR1 is MNHNS and CDR2 SASEGT. The CDR3 loop is CASSGFRGQGTGELFF. The DNA of the CDR3 is TGTGCCAGCAGTGGATTCAGGGGGCAAGGGACCGGGGAGCTGTTTTTT.

This clone was detected once. The rearrangement links TRBV7-3 to TRBJ2-3; 10 bases are shared with TRBD2. Germline V gives CDR1 SGHTA, CDR2 FQGTGA. This CDR3 has 15 residues. The junction had 0 bases not matched to a gene; V was cut back by 0 bases and J by 3 bases. The CDR3 spells CASSLTGLATDTQYF. DNA of the CDR3: TGTGCCAGCAGCTTAACGGGACTAGCGACAGATACGCAGTATTTT.

The chain recombines TRBV9 with TRBJ1-2, with 11 positions matching TRBD1. V lost 6 bases and J lost 4; bases outside the gene matches: 14. The germline CDR1 and CDR2 sequences are SGDLS and YYNGEE. The CDR3 totals 17 residues. The CDR3 sequence is CASTIRDRGDLTYGYTF. Written as DNA, the CDR3 is TGTGCCAGCACAATCCGGGACAGGGGGGACCTGACCTATGGCTACACCTTC.

The V gene is TRBV19, the J gene TRBJ1-2, with TRBD1 as a possible D gene (5 bases). CDR3 length: 12 residues. V gave up 2 bases and J gave up 8 bases, with 9 bases separating them. Germline V CDR1 and CDR2: LNHDA, SQIVND (reference sequence). CDR3 DNA: TGTGCCAGTAGTATACCAGGGAACGGCTACACCTTC. It yields the protein CASSIPGNGYTF.

This chain joins TRBV7-2 and TRBJ2-1; D might be TRBD2 (6 bases). The germline gives CDR1 SGHTA, CDR2 FQGNSA. The CDR3 loop spans 13 amino acids. V was clipped by 3 bases and J by 14 bases, with 17 bases between them. CDR3 DNA sequence: TGTGCCAGCAGCTTGACGTCACGGGGGATGGAGTTCTTC. Protein sequence: CASSLTSRGMEFF.

V is TRBV3-1 (or the pseudogene TRBV3-2) and J is TRBJ1-1; 7 bases are a match to TRBD1. Germline CDR1 is LGHDT and CDR2 is YNNKEL (reference sequence). The CDR3 runs 14 residues. The trim removed 6 bases at V and 1 base at J, leaving 5 bases unmatched. CDR3 residues: CASSYGTANTEAFF. In DNA, the CDR3 is TGTGCCAGCAGTTACGGGACAGCGAACACTGAAGCTTTCTTT.

This clone has only a few counts. This chain uses TRBV18 with TRBJ1-5; 8 bases match TRBD1. Per germline, CDR1 KGHSH and CDR2 LQKENI. This CDR3 is 15 amino acids long. Trimming took 4 bases from V and 1 from J; bases not matched to a gene: 3. The CDR3 is CASSRGTGSNQPQHF. The CDR3 region has the DNA TGTGCCAGCTCACGCGGGACAGGAAGCAATCAGCCCCAGCATTTT.

The J gene is TRBJ1-6, the V gene TRBV5-6; D gene uncertain. Germline V CDR1 and CDR2: SGHDT, YYEEEE. The CDR3 is 12 residues long. Trimming took off 2 bases at V and 5 bases at J, with 2 bases between the two ends. CDR3 in DNA: TGTGCCAGCAGCTTCGATAATTCACCCCTCCACTTT. It is translated as CASSFDNSPLHF.

The chain recombines TRBV2 with TRBJ2-7, with a tentative D call TRBD2 (6 bases). Germline values: CDR1 SNHLY, CDR2 FYNNEI. V was cut by 7 bases and J by 5 bases, with 15 bases left in between. The CDR3 has 13 amino acids. CDR3 in DNA: TGTGCCAGCATTGGTAGAGGGAGGCACGAGCAGTACTTC. It translates to CASIGRGRHEQYF.

This clone was seen just once. This sequence joins TRBV7-2 and TRBJ1-5; D gene uncertain. V lost 5 bases to trimming and J lost 0 bases, with 5 bases between them. CDR3 size: 13 residues. Germline V gene lookup returns CDR1 SGHTA and CDR2 FQGNSA. The CDR3 DNA follows: TGTGCCAGCAGCCGCGATAGCAATCAGCCCCAGCATTTT. It translates to CASSRDSNQPQHF. Based on the CDR3 plus reference TRBV7-2 and TRBJ1-5, the full variable domain is GAGVSQSPSNKVTEKGKDVELRCDPISGHTALYWYRQSLGQGLEFLIYFQGNSAPDKSGLPSDRFSAERTGGSVSTLTIQRTQQEDSAVYLCASSRDSNQPQHFGDGTRLSIL.

This clone occurred a few times. The chain recombines TRBV28 with TRBJ1-2; 8 bases agree with TRBD1. CDR3 size: 14 residues. Trimming cost V 6 bases and J 9 bases; bases outside gene matches: 12. CDR1 is MDHEN and CDR2 is SYDVKM in the germline V gene. The CDR3: CASSLTGVPGRYTF. The CDR3 bases are TGTGCCAGCAGCTTGACAGGGGTGCCCGGTCGCTACACCTTC.

This chain links TRBV4-1 with TRBJ2-3; 9 bases fit TRBD1. Germline V gene data show CDR1 as MGHRA and CDR2 as YSYEKL. With V trimmed by 2 bases and J by 4 bases, 13 bases remained unmatched. The CDR3 totals 18 residues. In DNA form, the CDR3 reads TGCGCCAGCAGCCAAACCGGGACAGGGAAGTCGAGGGCAGATACGCAGTATTTT. Residues: CASSQTGTGKSRADTQYF.

The chain couples TRBV18 to TRBJ1-2, with D tentatively TRBD1 (5 bases). Trimming left V 2 bases short and J 2 bases short, with 9 bases between. In germline, CDR1 is KGHSH, CDR2 LQKENI. The CDR3 sequence is 14 residues long. The chain's CDR3 is CASSPATGNYGYTF. The DNA for the CDR3 is TGTGCCAGCTCACCAGCTACAGGAAACTATGGCTACACCTTC.

The chain couples TRBV19 to TRBJ2-7, with D maybe TRBD2 (5 bases). Trimming took off 4 bases at V and 3 bases at J, with 13 bases between the two ends. The germline CDR1 and CDR2 sequences are LNHDA and SQIVND (reference sequence). The CDR3 runs to 14 residues. CDR3 in DNA: TGTGCCAGTAGTAAAGGGAGTCCACACTACGAGCAGTACTTC. Translating gives CASSKGSPHYEQYF.

This chain joins TRBV12-3 or TRBV12-4 and TRBJ1-6; D gene unclear. The CDR3 is 12 amino acids. Trimming took 5 bases from V and 10 from J, leaving 9 bases between them. The CDR3: CASSPWQSPLHF. The CDR3 DNA reads TGTGCCAGCAGTCCCTGGCAATCACCCCTCCACTTT.

Only one count was recorded for this clone. The rearrangement joins TRBV19 to TRBJ2-1; tentatively, D is TRBD1 (5 bases). Germline CDR1 and CDR2: LNHDA and SQIVND (reference sequence). The CDR3 covers 16 residues. Trimming cost V 6 bases and J 5 bases, with 20 bases left between them. The CDR3 protein is CASRTQGKGGDNEQFF. The CDR3 DNA follows: TGTGCCAGTAGGACCCAGGGAAAAGGTGGGGACAATGAGCAGTTCTTC.

V usage is TRBV7-9 and J usage is TRBJ2-3; D possibly corresponds to TRBD1 (6 bases). The CDR3 extends over 17 amino acids. V was pared by 5 bases and J by 2 bases, with 20 bases between. Germline V CDR1 and CDR2: SEHNR, FQNEAQ (reference sequence). The CDR3 region is CASSPGVSGGHTDTQYF. CDR3 nucleotides: TGTGCCAGCAGCCCCGGCGTTTCTGGGGGACACACAGATACGCAGTATTTT. The full variable domain, rest sourced from reference TRBV7-9 and TRBJ2-3, is DTGVSQNPRHKITKRGQNVTFRCDPISEHNRLYWYRQTLGQGPEFLTYFQNEAQLEKSRLLSDRFSAERPKGSFSTLEIQRTEQGDSAMYLCASSPGVSGGHTDTQYFGPGTRLTVL.

This clone was seen more than once but under ten times. The CDR3 bases are TGTGCCAGCGGCAGGGTCTCTGAAGCTTTCTTT. Translation gives CASGRVSEAFF. The V gene is TRBV3-1 (or the pseudogene TRBV3-2), the J gene TRBJ1-1, with D possibly matching TRBD1 (5 bases). The V end lost 8 bases, the J end lost 6 bases, and 10 bases lay between the germline ends. The CDR3 sequence is 11 residues long. CDR1 is LGHDT and CDR2 is YNNKEL in the germline V gene (reference sequence).

The chain is built from TRBV28 and TRBJ2-7, with a tentative D call TRBD2 (6 bases). V was cut by 6 bases and J by 0 bases, with 15 bases left in between. The CDR3 spans 15 residues. Germline V lookup: CDR1 MDHEN, CDR2 SYDVKM. The CDR3 DNA follows: TGTGCCAGCAGGCTCGGGACTGCGGGCTCCTACGAGCAGTACTTC. Encoded protein: CASRLGTAGSYEQYF. The full variable domain, completed using reference TRBV28 and TRBJ2-7, is DVKVTQSSRYLVKRTGEKVFLECVQDMDHENMFWYRQDPGLGLRLIYFSYDVKMKEKGDIPEGYSVSREKKERFSLILESASTNQTSMYLCASRLGTAGSYEQYFGPGTRLTVT.

This clone was seen more than once but under ten times. The CDR3 spells CASSLFSGLGYTF. CDR3 DNA sequence: TGCGCCAGCAGCTTGTTTTCAGGGCTTGGCTACACCTTC. The chain carries TRBV5-1 and TRBJ1-2; D possibly corresponds to TRBD1 (5 bases). CDR3 size: 13 residues. V lost 1 base and J lost 7, with 11 bases in between. Germline-derived CDR1 and CDR2 are SGHRS and YFSETQ.

V is TRBV19 and J is TRBJ1-2; no clear D gene. Germline V gene lookup returns CDR1 LNHDA and CDR2 SQIVND (reference sequence). V was pared by 2 bases and J by 8 bases, with 15 bases between. This CDR3 has 14 residues. For the CDR3, the DNA is TGTGCCAGTAGTATAAGGGAGCCTCTTCGGGGCTACACCTTC. It yields the protein CASSIREPLRGYTF.

The chain recombines TRBV3-1 (or the pseudogene TRBV3-2) with TRBJ2-1, with 8 bases lining up with TRBD2. The J segment lost 4 bases and the V segment lost 4 bases, leaving 12 bases of the junction unmatched. The CDR3 sequence is 17 residues long. Germline-derived CDR1 and CDR2 are LGHDT and YNNKEL (reference sequence). The CDR3 nucleotides are TGTGCCAGCAGCCCCGGGGGGGGTCGGGACTCTTACAATGAGCAGTTCTTC. The encoded protein is CASSPGGGRDSYNEQFF.

The chain has TRBV20-1 and TRBJ1-3, with D unresolved. This CDR3 is built from 15 residues. The germline CDR1 and CDR2 sequences are DFQATT and SNEGSKA (reference sequence). Trimming pared 3 bases from V and 0 bases from J, leaving 12 bases between. CDR3 nucleotides: TGCAGTGCTAGTCTATACGCCCGCTCTGGAAACACCATATATTTT. It yields the protein CSASLYARSGNTIYF.

The V call is TRBV6-2 or TRBV6-3, the J call TRBJ2-1; TRBD1 matches 8 bases. This CDR3 is built from 17 residues. Germline CDR1 is MNHEY and CDR2 is SVGEGT. Trimming cost V 6 bases and J 1 base; bases outside gene matches: 11. DNA for the CDR3: TGTGCCAGCAGCGGACAGGGCAGGTTCGGGTCCTACAATGAGCAGTTCTTC. Its protein product is CASSGQGRFGSYNEQFF.

The sample holds many counts of this clone. This rearrangement joins TRBV19 to TRBJ1-6, with TRBD1 matching over 7 bases. Germline V gene data show CDR1 as LNHDA and CDR2 as SQIVND (reference sequence). The CDR3 has 12 residues. V trimming: 6 bases; J trimming: 14 bases; junction bases outside the gene matches: 7. CDR3 loop: CASRGQVETLHF. CDR3 coding DNA: TGTGCCAGTAGAGGACAGGTCGAGACCCTCCACTTT.